The next 2 T cell receptor beta chains were all read from a single sample in a study of Graves' ophthalmopathy and Graves' hyperthyroidism. Transcripts of RNA were the source for amplifying TCR beta CDR3 regions. First-round RT-PCR used HTBI primers; second-round multiplex PCR followed. MiXCR, run by TCRdb on the multiplex PCR reads, gives a single entry per CDR3 protein. This table has over a million distinct CDR3 sequences, approximately 35% appearing once. Sequencing used peripheral blood or thyroid tissue (not recorded which). The receptors here all came from an adult man with Graves' hyperthyroidism.

In this sample, this clonotype turned up many times. This chain connects TRBV20-1 to TRBJ1-2, with a possible D match to TRBD1 (5 bases). The CDR3 totals 11 residues. Trimming pared 3 bases from V and 5 bases from J, leaving 7 bases between. In germline, CDR1 is DFQATT, CDR2 SNEGSKA (reference sequence). The CDR3 bases are TGCAGTGCTAGGACAGAGTATGGCTACACCTTC. It translates to CSARTEYGYTF.

This clonotype was observed a few times. The gene calls are TRBV5-6 and TRBJ2-7; D possibly corresponds to TRBD2 (6 bases). Germline CDR1 is SGHDT and CDR2 is YYEEEE. V was shortened by 2 bases and J by 2 bases, with 20 bases between the two germline ends. This CDR3 is built from 17 residues. The CDR3 DNA reads TGTGCCAGCAGCTTCGGCGGGGTGTCTCTTGGTCCCTACGAGCAGTACTTC. Translating gives CASSFGGVSLGPYEQYF.